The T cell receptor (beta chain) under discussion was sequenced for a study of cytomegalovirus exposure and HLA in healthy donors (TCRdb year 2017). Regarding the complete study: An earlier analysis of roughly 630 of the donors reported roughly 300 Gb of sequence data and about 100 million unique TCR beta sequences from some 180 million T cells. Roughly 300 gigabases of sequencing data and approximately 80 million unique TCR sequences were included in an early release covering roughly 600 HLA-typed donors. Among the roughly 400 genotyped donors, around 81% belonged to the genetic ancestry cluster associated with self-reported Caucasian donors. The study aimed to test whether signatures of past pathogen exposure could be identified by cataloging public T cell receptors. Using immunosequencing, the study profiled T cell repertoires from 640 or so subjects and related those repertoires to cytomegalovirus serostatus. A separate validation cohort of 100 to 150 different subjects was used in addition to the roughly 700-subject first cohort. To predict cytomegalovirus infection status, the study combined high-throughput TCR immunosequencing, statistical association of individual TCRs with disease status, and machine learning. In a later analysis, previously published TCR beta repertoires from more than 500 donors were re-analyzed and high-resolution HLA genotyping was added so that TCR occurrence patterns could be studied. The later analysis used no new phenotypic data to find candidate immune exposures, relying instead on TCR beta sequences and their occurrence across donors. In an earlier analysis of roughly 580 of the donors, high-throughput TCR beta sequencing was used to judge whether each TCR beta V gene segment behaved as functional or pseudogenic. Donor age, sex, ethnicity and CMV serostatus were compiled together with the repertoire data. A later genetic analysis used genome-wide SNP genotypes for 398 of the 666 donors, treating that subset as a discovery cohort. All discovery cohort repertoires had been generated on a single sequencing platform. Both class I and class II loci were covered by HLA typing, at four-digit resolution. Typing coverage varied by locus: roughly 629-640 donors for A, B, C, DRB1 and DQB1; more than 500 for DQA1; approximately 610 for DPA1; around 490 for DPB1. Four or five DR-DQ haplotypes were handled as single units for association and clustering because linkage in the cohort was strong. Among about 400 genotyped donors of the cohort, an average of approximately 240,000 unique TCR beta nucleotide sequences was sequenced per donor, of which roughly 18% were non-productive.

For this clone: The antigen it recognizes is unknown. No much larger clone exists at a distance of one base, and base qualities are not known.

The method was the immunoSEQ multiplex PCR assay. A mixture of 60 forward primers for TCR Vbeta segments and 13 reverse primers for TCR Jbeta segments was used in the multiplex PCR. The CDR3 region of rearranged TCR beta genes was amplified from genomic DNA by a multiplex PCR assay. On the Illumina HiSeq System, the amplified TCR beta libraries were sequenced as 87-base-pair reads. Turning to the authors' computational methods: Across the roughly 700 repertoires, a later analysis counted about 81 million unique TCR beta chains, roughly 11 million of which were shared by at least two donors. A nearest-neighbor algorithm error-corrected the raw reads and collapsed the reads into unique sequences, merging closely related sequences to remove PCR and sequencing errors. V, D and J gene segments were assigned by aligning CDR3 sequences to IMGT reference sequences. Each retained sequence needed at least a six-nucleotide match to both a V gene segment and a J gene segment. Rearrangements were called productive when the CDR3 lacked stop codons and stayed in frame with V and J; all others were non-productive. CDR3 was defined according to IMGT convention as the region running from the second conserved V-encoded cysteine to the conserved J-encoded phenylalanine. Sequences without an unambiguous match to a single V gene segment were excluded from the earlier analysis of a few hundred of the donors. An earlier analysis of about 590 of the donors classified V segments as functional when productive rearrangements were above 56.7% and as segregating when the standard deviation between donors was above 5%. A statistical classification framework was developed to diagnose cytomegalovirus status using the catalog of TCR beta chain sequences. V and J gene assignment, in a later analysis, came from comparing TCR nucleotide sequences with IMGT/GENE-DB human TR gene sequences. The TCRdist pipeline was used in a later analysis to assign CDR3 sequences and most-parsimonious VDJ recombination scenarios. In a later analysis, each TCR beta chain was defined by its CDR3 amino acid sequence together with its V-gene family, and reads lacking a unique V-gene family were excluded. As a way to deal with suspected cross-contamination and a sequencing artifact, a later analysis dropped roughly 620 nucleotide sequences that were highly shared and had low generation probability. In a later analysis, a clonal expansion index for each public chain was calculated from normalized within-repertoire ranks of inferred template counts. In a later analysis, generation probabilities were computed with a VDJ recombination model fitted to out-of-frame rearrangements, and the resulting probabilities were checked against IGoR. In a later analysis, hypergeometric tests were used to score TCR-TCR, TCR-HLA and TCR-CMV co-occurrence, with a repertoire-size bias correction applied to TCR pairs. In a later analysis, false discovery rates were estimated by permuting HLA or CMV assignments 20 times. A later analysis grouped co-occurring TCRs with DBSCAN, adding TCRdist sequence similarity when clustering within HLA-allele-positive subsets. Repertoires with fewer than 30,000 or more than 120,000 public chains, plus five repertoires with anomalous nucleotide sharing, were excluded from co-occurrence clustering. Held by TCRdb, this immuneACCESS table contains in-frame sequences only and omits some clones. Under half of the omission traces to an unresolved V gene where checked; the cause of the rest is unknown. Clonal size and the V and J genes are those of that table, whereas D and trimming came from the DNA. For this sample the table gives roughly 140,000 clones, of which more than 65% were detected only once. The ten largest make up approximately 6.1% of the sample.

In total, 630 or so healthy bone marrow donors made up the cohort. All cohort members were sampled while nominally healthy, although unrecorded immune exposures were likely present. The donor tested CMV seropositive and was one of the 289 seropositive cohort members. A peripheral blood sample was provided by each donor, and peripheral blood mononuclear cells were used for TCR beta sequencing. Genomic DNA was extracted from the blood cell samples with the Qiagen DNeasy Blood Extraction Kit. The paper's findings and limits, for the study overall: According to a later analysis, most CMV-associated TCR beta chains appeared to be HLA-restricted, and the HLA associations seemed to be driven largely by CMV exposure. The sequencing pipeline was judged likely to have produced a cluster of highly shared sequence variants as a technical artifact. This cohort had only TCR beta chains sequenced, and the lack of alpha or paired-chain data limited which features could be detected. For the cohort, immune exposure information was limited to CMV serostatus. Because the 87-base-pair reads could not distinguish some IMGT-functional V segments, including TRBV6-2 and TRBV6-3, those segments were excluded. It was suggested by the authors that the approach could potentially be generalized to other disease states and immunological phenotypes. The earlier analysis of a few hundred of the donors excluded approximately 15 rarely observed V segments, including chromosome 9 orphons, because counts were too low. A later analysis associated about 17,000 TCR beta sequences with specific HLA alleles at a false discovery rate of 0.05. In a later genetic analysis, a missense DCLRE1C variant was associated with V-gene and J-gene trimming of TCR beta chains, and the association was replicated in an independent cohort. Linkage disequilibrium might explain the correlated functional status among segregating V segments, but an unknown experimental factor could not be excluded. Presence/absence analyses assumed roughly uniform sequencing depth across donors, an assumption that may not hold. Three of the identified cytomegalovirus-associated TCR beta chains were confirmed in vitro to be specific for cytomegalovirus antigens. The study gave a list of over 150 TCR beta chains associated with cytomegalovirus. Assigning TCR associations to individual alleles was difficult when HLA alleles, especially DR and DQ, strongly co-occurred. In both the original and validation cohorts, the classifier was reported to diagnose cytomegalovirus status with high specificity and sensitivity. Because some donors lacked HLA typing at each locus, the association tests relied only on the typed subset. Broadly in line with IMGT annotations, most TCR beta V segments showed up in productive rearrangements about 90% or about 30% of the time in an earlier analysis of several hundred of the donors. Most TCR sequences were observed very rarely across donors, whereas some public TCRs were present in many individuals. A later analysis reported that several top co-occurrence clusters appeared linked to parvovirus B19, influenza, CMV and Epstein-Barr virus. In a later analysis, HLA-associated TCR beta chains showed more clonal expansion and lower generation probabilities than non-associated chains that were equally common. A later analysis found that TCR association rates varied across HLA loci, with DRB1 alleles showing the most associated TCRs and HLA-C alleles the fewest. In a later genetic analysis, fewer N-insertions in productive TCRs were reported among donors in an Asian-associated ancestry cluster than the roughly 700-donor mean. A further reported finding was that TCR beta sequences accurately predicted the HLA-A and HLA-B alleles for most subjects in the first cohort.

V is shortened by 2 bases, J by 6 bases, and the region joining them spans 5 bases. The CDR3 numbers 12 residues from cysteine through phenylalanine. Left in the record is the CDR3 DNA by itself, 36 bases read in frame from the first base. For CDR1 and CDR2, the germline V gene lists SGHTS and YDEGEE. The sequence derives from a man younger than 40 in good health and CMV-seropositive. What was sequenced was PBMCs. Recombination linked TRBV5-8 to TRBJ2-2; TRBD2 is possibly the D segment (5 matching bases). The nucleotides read TGTGCCAGCAGCTTCGGGGCCGGGGAGCTGTTTTTT. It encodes CASSFGAGELFF.